Sequencing of this T cell receptor beta chain was carried out in a study of CD8 T cells in Susac syndrome. Study details: Patients with Susac syndrome were therapy-naive, on corticosteroids, or on intravenous immunoglobulin alone at the time that blood was drawn.

This clonotype showed up just once. The CDR3 runs to 14 residues. Germline lookup yields CDR1 MNHNY and CDR2 SVGAGI (reference sequence). V was shortened by 5 bases and J by 0 bases, with 10 bases between the two germline ends. RNA totalling roughly 0.45 to 1 ug underwent reverse transcription with random hexamers. TCRdb ran MiXCR on the immunoSEQ multiplex PCR reads and lists one entry per CDR3 protein. The sample has 140,000 to 150,000 distinct CDR3 sequences; nearly 97% are singletons. Negative magnetic isolation gave CD8+ and CD4+ cells; FACS enriched CD8+ TEMRA. The rearrangement joins TRBV6-6 to TRBJ1-1; perhaps TRBD1 as D (6 bases). The sequenced sample was CD4+ T cells from PBMCs. This receptor was identified in a human donor with Susac syndrome. CDR3 residues: CASSHGQLNTEAFF. In DNA form, the CDR3 reads TGTGCCAGCAGTCACGGACAGTTGAACACTGAAGCTTTCTTT.